Listed here are 9 T cell receptor beta chains from one sample, sequenced in a study of blood T cell repertoires in COVID-19. The repertoire was sequenced with immunoSEQ multiplex PCR; TCRdb's copy has only in-frame clones and lacks some. The sample yields 50,000 to 75,000 clones, less than 80% seen once. Sequencing input: peripheral blood. Every receptor here comes from a man in his sixties with acute or convalescent COVID-19.

Only a few counts were recorded for this clone. V and J are TRBV12-5 and TRBJ1-3; D ambiguous. The CDR3 is 14 amino acids. The V and J ends lost 7 bases and 0 bases respectively, with 10 bases between them. Germline V lookup: CDR1 LGHNT, CDR2 FRNRAP. The chain's CDR3 is CASAPVPSGNTIYF. The CDR3 coding sequence is TGTGCTAGTGCTCCAGTGCCCTCTGGAAACACCATATATTTT. The entire variable domain, with the rest obtained from reference TRBV12-5 and TRBJ1-3, is as follows: DARVTQTPRHKVTEMGQEVTMRCQPILGHNTVFWYRQTMMQGLELLAYFRNRAPLDDSGMPKDRFSAEMPDATLATLKIQPSEPRDSAVYFCASAPVPSGNTIYFGEGSWLTVV.

The V call is TRBV5-5, the J call TRBJ2-7; the match to TRBD1 covers 9 bases. Trimming removed 3 bases from V and 3 bases from J; junction bases left unmatched: 4. Germline values: CDR1 SGHKS, CDR2 YYEKEE (reference sequence). The CDR3 runs to 14 residues. The CDR3 sequence is CASSSRTGDYEQYF. In nucleotides, the CDR3 is TGTGCCAGCAGCTCAAGGACAGGGGACTACGAGCAGTACTTC. Variable domain in full (rest from reference TRBV5-5 and TRBJ2-7): DAGVTQSPTHLIKTRGQQVTLRCSPISGHKSVSWYQQVLGQGPQFIFQYYEKEERGRGNFPDRFSARQFPNYSSELNVNALLLGDSALYLCASSSRTGDYEQYFGPGTRLTVT.

J is TRBJ2-1 and V is TRBV5-1; 13 nucleotides match TRBD2. Germline V lookup: CDR1 SGHRS, CDR2 YFSETQ. The J segment lost 1 base and the V segment lost 4 bases, leaving 11 bases of the junction unmatched. The CDR3 runs 19 residues. The CDR3 coding sequence is TGCGCCAGCAGCCCCGGGACTAGCGGGATTGCCGGGTCCTACAATGAGCAGTTCTTC. This translates into CASSPGTSGIAGSYNEQFF.

V is TRBV5-8 and J is TRBJ2-1; 8 bases are a match to TRBD1. CDR1 and CDR2 (germline): SGHTS, YDEGEE. CDR3 length: 16 amino acids. The J segment lost 4 bases and the V segment lost 2 bases, leaving 8 bases of the junction unmatched. CDR3 DNA: TGTGCCAGCAGCTTTTACCCCCGGACAGGGTACAATGAGCAGTTCTTC. Encoded protein: CASSFYPRTGYNEQFF.

The chain combines TRBV5-6 with TRBJ1-2, with 7 bases that match TRBD1. In germline, CDR1 is SGHDT, CDR2 YYEEEE. The CDR3 extends over 13 amino acids. Germline trimming cut 2 bases from V and 7 bases from J; bases unmatched to any gene: 5. The CDR3 loop reads CASSFRGGGGYTF. The CDR3 DNA sequence: TGTGCCAGCAGCTTCCGAGGGGGCGGTGGCTACACCTTC.

The rearrangement links TRBV9 to TRBJ2-1; D is ambiguous. V lost 3 bases, J lost 2 bases, and 6 bases lay in between. This CDR3 is 13 amino acids long. From germline, CDR1 is SGDLS and CDR2 YYNGEE. The CDR3 DNA reads TGTGCCAGCAGCGAGGAGACCTACAATGAGCAGTTCTTC. It encodes CASSEETYNEQFF.

This clone was counted a single time. The V and J genes are TRBV3-1 (or the pseudogene TRBV3-2) and TRBJ1-6, with D unresolved. Between the trimmed V and J ends, which lost 6 bases and 7 bases, there was a span of 4 bases. The CDR3 extends over 11 amino acids. Germline V CDR1 and CDR2: LGHDT, YNNKEL (reference sequence). The DNA for the CDR3 is TGTGCCAGCAGACGGAATTCACCCCTCCACTTT. Its protein product is CASRRNSPLHF.

The rearrangement uses TRBV10-3 and TRBJ2-7; the D gene is possibly TRBD2 (5 bases). The V and J ends lost 5 bases and 3 bases respectively, with 8 bases between them. Germline V CDR1 and CDR2: ENHRY, SYGVKD. This CDR3 spans 12 amino acids. Here the CDR3 reads CAISRTDYEQYF. The CDR3 coding sequence is TGTGCCATCAGTCGGACTGACTACGAGCAGTACTTC.

The chain uses TRBV4-2 and TRBJ1-1; D is uncertain. Germline values: CDR1 LGHNA, CDR2 YNFKEQ. The CDR3 has 13 amino acids. V lost 4 bases to trimming and J lost 3 bases, with 9 bases between them. CDR3 nucleotides: TGTGCCAGCAGCCCACGGGGTGACACTGAAGCTTTCTTT. Translation gives CASSPRGDTEAFF.